This T cell receptor beta chain is from a study of shared clonotypes between healthy human individuals. General study results and limits: Limited genetic and exposure-history diversity came from having few donors. A few donors held roughly 5% of naive CD4 clonotypes in common.

Germline-derived CDR1 and CDR2 are SGHNT and YENEEA. The CDR3 loop spans 13 amino acids. The V and J ends lost 5 bases and 13 bases, in that order; junction bases with no gene match: 8. Clones were sequenced by immunoSEQ multiplex PCR, and TCRdb holds only the in-frame ones, with some missing. The table records under 1,100,000 clones, more than 75% of them present only once. To note about this clone: The antigen is undetermined.

The sample taken for sequencing was memory CD4+ T cells from PBMCs. The subset: CD45RA-negative fraction. The receptor's source is a man between 18 and 29 years old in good health. Some clones in this sample may be carry-over from other donors' samples. The V gene is TRBV11-3, the J gene TRBJ2-1; TRBD2 agrees at 10 bases. CDR3 DNA sequence: TGTGCCAGCAGCCCCTTGAGCGGGGGGGAACAGTTCTTC. The encoded protein is CASSPLSGGEQFF. Filled out from reference TRBV11-3 and TRBJ2-1, the complete variable domain reads EAGVVQSPRYKIIEKKQPVAFWCNPISGHNTLYWYLQNLGQGPELLIRYENEEAVDDSQLPKDRFSAERLKGVDSTLKIQPAELGDSAVYLCASSPLSGGEQFFGPGTRLTVL.